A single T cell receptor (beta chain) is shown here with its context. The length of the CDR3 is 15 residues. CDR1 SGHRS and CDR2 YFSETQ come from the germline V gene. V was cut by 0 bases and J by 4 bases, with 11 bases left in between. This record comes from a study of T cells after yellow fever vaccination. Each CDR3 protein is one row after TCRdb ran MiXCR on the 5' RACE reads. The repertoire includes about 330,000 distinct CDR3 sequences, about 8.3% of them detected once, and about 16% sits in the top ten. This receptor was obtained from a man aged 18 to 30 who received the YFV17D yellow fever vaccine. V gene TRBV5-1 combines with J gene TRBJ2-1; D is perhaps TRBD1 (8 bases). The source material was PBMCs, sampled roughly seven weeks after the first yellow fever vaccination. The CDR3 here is CASSLAQGGYNEQFF. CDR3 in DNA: TGCGCCAGCAGCTTGGCACAGGGGGGGTACAATGAGCAGTTCTTC. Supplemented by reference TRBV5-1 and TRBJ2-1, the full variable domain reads KAGVTQTPRYLIKTRGQQVTLSCSPISGHRSVSWYQQTPGQGLQFLFEYFSETQRNKGNFPGRFSGRQFSNSRSEMNVSTLELGDSALYLCASSLAQGGYNEQFFGPGTRLTVL.